This TCR beta chain is from a study of cytomegalovirus exposure and HLA in healthy donors. Study context: Clustering assigned 70% to 90% of the 350 to 450 genotyped donors to the Caucasian-associated ancestry cluster. General study results and limits: High sensitivity and specificity were reportedly achieved when the classifier diagnosed cytomegalovirus status. The authors reported that TCR beta sequences could predict HLA-A and HLA-B alleles. These predictions were accurate for most subjects in the first cohort. The study flagged roughly 150 TCR beta chains as cytomegalovirus-associated.

The CDR3 extends over 16 amino acids. Per germline, CDR1 SGHRS and CDR2 YFSETQ. Trimming removed 4 bases from V and 0 bases from J; junction bases left unmatched: 8. With respect to this clone: Its antigen is undetermined.

In the PCR, 60 Vbeta and 13 Jbeta primers were used. Measured with immunoSEQ multiplex PCR; TCRdb has only the in-frame clones, and not every one. Among some 200,000 clones listed, 80% to 85% were seen once. The sequence derives from a boy aged 2 to 10 in good health and CMV-seronegative. The sequencing sample was made of PBMCs. This chain uses TRBV5-1 with TRBJ2-3; 7 nucleotides line up with TRBD1. CDR3 bases: TGCGCCAGCAGCCCGAGAAGGGGGCAGAGCACAGATACGCAGTATTTT. Protein product: CASSPRRGQSTDTQYF.